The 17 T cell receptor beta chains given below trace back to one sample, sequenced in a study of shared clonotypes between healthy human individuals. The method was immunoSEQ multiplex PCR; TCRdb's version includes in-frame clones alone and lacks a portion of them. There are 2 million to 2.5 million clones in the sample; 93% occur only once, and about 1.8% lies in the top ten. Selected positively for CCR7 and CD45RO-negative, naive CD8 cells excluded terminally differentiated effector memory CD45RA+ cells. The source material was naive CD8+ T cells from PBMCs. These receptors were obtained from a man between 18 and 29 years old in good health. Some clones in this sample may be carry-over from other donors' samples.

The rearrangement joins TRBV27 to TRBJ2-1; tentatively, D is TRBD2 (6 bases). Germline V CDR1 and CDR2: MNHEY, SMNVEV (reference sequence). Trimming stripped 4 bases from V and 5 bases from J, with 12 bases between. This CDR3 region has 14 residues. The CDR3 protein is CASSSRDFHNEQFF. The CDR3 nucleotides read TGTGCCAGCAGTTCCCGGGACTTCCACAATGAGCAGTTCTTC.

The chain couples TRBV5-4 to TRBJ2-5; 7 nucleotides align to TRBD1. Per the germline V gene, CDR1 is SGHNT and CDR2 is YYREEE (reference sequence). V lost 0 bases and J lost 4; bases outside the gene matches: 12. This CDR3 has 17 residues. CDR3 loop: CASSLGVTGAGGETQYF. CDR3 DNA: TGTGCCAGCAGCTTGGGTGTAACAGGGGCAGGAGGAGAGACCCAGTACTTC.

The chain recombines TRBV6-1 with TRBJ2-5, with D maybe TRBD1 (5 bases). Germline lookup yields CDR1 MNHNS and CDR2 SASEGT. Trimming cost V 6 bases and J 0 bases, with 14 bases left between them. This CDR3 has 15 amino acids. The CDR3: CASRATLGHQETQYF. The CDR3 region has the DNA TGTGCCAGCAGGGCCACATTGGGGCACCAAGAGACCCAGTACTTC.

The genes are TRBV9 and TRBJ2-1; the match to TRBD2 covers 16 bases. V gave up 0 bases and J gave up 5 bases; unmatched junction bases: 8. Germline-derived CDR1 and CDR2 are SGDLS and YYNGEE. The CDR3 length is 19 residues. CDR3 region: CASSVAWGLAGGPDNEQFF. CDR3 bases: TGTGCCAGCAGCGTAGCATGGGGACTAGCGGGAGGGCCTGACAATGAGCAGTTCTTC.

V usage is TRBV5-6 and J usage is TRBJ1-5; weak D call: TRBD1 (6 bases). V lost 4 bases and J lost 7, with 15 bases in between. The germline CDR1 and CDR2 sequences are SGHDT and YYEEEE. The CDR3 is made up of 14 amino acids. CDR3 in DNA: TGTGCCAGCAGCACCAGGGGTTGGGGACAGCCCCAGCATTTT. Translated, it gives CASSTRGWGQPQHF.

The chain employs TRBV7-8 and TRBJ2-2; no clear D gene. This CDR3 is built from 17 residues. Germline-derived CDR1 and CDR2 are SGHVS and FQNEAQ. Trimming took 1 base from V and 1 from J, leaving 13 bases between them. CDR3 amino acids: CASSLVLAGENTGELFF. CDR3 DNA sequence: TGTGCCAGCAGCTTAGTTCTGGCAGGAGAGAACACCGGGGAGCTGTTTTTT.

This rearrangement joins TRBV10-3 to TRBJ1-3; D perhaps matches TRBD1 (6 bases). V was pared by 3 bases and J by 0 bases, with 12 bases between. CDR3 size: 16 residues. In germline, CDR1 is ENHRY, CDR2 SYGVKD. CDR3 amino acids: CAISEDDRRSGNTIYF. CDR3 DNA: TGTGCCATCAGTGAAGATGACAGGCGCTCTGGAAACACCATATATTTT.

The CDR3 nucleotides are TGTGCCCGCATAGACAGGGGACATCAGCCCCAGCATTTT. Translation gives CARIDRGHQPQHF. The chain has TRBV25-1 and TRBJ1-5, with 8 bases aligning to TRBD1. V dropped 11 bases and J dropped 5; count of bases not matched to a gene: 8. Germline V gene data show CDR1 as MGHDK and CDR2 as SYGVNS. This CDR3 is 13 amino acids long. Full variable domain (outside the CDR3, taken from reference TRBV25-1 and TRBJ1-5): EADIYQTPRYLVIGTGKKITLECSQTMGHDKMYWYQQDPGMELHLIHYSYGVNSTEKGDLSSESTVSRIRTEHFPLTLESARPSHTSQYLCARIDRGHQPQHFGDGTRLSIL.

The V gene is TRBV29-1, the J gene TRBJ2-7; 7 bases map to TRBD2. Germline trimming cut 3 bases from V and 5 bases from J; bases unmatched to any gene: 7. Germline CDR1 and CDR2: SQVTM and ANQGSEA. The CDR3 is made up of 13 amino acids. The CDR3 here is CSVEAPLAHEQYF. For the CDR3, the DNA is TGCAGCGTTGAGGCCCCACTAGCGCACGAGCAGTACTTC.

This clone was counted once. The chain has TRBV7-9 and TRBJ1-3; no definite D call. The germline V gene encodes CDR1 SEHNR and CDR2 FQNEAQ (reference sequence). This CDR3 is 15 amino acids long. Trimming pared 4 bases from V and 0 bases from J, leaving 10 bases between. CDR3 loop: CASSSTTNSGNTIYF. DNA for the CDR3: TGTGCCAGCAGCTCCACAACTAACTCTGGAAACACCATATATTTT.

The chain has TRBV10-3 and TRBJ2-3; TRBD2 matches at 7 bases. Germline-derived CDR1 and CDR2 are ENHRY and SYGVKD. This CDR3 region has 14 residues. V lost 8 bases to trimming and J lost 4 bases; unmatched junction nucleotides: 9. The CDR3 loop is CAIRGGGRSDTQYF. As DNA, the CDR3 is TGTGCCATCCGGGGCGGCGGGAGATCAGATACGCAGTATTTT.

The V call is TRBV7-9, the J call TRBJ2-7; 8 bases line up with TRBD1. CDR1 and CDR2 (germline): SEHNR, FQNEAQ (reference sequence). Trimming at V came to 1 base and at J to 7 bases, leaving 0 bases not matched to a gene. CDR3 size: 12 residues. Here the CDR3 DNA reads TGTGCCAGCAGCTTAGGGGACAGGGAGCAGTACTTC. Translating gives CASSLGDREQYF.

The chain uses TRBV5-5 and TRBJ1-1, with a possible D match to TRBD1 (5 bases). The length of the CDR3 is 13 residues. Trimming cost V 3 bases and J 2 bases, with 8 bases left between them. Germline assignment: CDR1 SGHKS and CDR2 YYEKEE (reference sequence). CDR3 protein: CASSWDVNTEAFF. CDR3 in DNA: TGTGCCAGCAGCTGGGACGTAAACACTGAAGCTTTCTTT.

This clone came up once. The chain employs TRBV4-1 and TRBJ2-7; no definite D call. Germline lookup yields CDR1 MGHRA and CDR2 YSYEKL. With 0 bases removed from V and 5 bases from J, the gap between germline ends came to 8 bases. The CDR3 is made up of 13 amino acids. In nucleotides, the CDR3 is TGCGCCAGCAGCCAAGAAAGTTCCCACGAGCAGTACTTC. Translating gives CASSQESSHEQYF.

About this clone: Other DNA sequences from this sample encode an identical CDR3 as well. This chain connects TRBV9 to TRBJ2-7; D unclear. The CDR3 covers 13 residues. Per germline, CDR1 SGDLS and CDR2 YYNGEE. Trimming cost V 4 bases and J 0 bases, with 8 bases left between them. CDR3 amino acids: CASSPPSSYEQYF. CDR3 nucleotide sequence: TGTGCCAGCAGCCCTCCGAGCTCCTACGAGCAGTACTTC.

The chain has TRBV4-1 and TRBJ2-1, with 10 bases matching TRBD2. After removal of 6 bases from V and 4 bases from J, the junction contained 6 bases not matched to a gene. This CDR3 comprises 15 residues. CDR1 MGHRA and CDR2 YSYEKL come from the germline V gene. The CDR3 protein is CASRDGTSVYNEQFF. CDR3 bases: TGCGCCAGCAGGGACGGGACTAGCGTATACAATGAGCAGTTCTTC.

Written as DNA, the CDR3 is TGTGCCAGCAGCCAGGACAAGCGGACAGATACGCAGTATTTT. Residues: CASSQDKRTDTQYF. The chain employs TRBV9 and TRBJ2-3; tentatively, D is TRBD1 or TRBD2 (5 bases each). In germline, CDR1 is SGDLS, CDR2 YYNGEE. The CDR3 consists of 14 residues. V lost 4 bases, J lost 3 bases, and 12 bases lay in between.